This T cell receptor beta chain came from a study of regulatory dendritic cells for organ transplantation. General observations from the study: Naive CD4+ and CD8+ repertoires were highly diverse; memory CD8+ was most oligoclonal. Considerable individual heterogeneity was seen in alloreactive memory CD8+ T cells. The most alloreactive TCR clonotypes were found in resting memory CD8+ cells. Regulatory dendritic cells appeared to expand memory CD8+ clones less than mature ones.

Details on this clone: Its antigen remains unidentified.

V lost 4 bases and J 7 bases, leaving 5 bases between the germline ends. There are 11 residues in the CDR3. Germline V gene lookup returns CDR1 MDHEN and CDR2 SYDVKM. Libraries were prepared by immunoSEQ multiplex PCR; TCRdb keeps only in-frame clonotypes and omits some of them. The table includes 15,000 to 20,000 clones, 70% to 85% detected once. Allogeneic regulatory or mature dendritic cells were co-cultured for more than 4 days with CFSE-labeled sorted T cells at 1:10. The sequenced sample consisted of memory CD4+ T cells from blood cultured with regulatory dendritic cells. The subset denotes: CD45RO+ memory T cells. The chain links TRBV28 to TRBJ1-5; no definite D call. The source is a human donor in good health. This CDR3 is CASSYLQPQHF. CDR3 nucleotide sequence: TGTGCCAGCAGTTACCTCCAGCCCCAGCATTTT.